There are many counts of the clone carrying this T cell receptor (beta chain). The antigen remains unidentified. These data come from a study of T cells after yellow fever vaccination. Broader study findings: The booster response re-showed most primary clones: approximately 97% CD4, around 85% CD8. Though weaker, the secondary response peaked faster, on day 5 versus 15.

Template switching with 5'RACE generated the TCR cDNA and added a universal primer site and UMIs. From the 5' RACE reads, TCRdb called clonotypes with MiXCR, one entry per CDR3 protein. The sample contains 200,000 to 300,000 distinct CDR3 sequences, 6.7% of which appear only once. The clonotype was recovered from a man under 40 who received the YFV17D yellow fever vaccine. Sequences were derived from CD4+ T cells sorted from PBMCs, sampled on the day of the yellow fever booster vaccination.

The CDR3 DNA reads TGCGCCAGCAGCCCAGACGTAAGTGGTCGCGATGAGCAGTTCTTC. Its translation is CASSPDVSGRDEQFF. The chain links TRBV4-1 to TRBJ2-1; no clear D gene. This CDR3 region has 15 residues. In germline, CDR1 is MGHRA, CDR2 YSYEKL. The V end was cut by 4 bases, the J end by 8 bases, with 18 bases between.